This T cell receptor beta chain originates from a study of response to subunit inactivated influenza vaccine. Study outcomes and limitations: Each seasonal flu vaccination may recruit only limited new T cells, authors suggested.

This clonotype was counted many times. Its antigen remains unidentified. Germline V gives CDR1 DFQATT, CDR2 SNEGSKA (reference sequence). Trimming took 3 bases from V and 2 from J, leaving 7 bases between them. The CDR3 consists of 12 residues. Via MiXCR, TCRdb re-called the RT-PCR reads, giving one row per CDR3 protein. Of almost 250,000 distinct CDR3 sequences listed, about 12% were seen once; the top ten hold approximately 8.3%. Sequenced here: non-naive T cells sorted from PBMCs, sampled approximately 15 days before vaccination. This clonotype was sampled from a man aged 50 or older who received an inactivated influenza vaccine. The chain combines TRBV20-1 with TRBJ2-5; D is undetermined. The CDR3 DNA reads as TGCAGTGCTAGCCCAGGACAAGAGACCCAGTACTTC. Translation: CSASPGQETQYF.